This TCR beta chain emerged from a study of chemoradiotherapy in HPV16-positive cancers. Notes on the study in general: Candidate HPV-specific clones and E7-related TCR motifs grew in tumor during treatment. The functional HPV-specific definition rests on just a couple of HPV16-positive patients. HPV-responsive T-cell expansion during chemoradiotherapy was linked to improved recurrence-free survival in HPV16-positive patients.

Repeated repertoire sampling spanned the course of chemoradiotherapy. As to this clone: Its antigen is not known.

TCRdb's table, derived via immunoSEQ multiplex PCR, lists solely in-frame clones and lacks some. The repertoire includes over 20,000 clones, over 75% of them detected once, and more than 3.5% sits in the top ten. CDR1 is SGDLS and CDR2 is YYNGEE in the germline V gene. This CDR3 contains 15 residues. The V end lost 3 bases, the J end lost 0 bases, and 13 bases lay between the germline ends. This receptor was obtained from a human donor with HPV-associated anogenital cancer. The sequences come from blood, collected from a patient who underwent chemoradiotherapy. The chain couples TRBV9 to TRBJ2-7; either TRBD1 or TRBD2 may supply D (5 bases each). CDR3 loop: CASSGGRGLSYEQYF. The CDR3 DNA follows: TGTGCCAGCAGCGGGGGACGGGGCCTCTCCTACGAGCAGTACTTC.